Listed here is a single T cell receptor (beta chain). An end of the junction does not agree with germline; a read error may underlie this. The data are from a study of molecular identifiers for immune sequencing clone quantification. The CDR3 consists of 16 residues. Germline assignment: CDR1 SQVTM and CDR2 ANQGSEA. Each CDR3 protein is one row after TCRdb ran MiXCR on the PCR reads. The sample gives over 550,000 distinct CDR3 sequences, 25% of which show up once; 0.6% to 0.9% is in the top ten. Input material: naive CD8+ T cells from blood, with Jurkat cell RNA spiked in. The subset was: FACS-sorted CD8+CD4-CCR7+CD45RA+ naive T cells. This clonotype was sampled from a human donor in good health. Some libraries in this study had Jurkat cell RNA spiked in. The J gene is TRBJ2-5, the V gene TRBV29-1; 8 bases match TRBD2. The CDR3 DNA sequence: TGCAGCGTGACAATAGGGGTCGGCGGGAGGCGGGAGACCCAGTGCTTC. Amino acid sequence: CSVTIGVGGRRETQCF.